This T cell receptor (beta chain) is from a study of T cells in localized non-small cell lung cancer. Whole-study results and caveats: Longer overall survival accompanied higher blood T cell density. Because sequencing included only one region (of the tumor), heterogeneity remains possible. Peak T cell clonality was found in uninvolved adjacent lung, exceeding tumor. Appearance in adjacent lung was seen for a median around 60 of the top 100 tumor clones.

Worth noting for this clone: Its antigen is not known.

The CDR3 consists of 15 residues. V shed 4 bases and J 1 base; nucleotides not matched to a gene: 5. The germline V gene encodes CDR1 SGHRS and CDR2 YFSETQ. Generated by immunoSEQ multiplex PCR, the TCRdb table keeps only in-frame clones and is missing some. Counted here are tens of thousands of clones, roughly 93% occurring once; the ten biggest clones make up 7.9%. Here the sequenced sample was peripheral blood, taken before any cancer treatment. The chain is built from TRBV5-1 and TRBJ1-1, with 9 nucleotides matching TRBD1. The TCR comes from a female donor aged 60 or older with stage I lung adenocarcinoma. CDR3 nucleotides: TGCGCCAGCAGCCCGGGGACAGGGAGGAACACTGAAGCTTTCTTT. Amino acid sequence: CASSPGTGRNTEAFF.